This T cell receptor (beta chain) is drawn from a study of T cell responses to AZD1222 COVID-19 vaccine. CDR1 is LNHDA, CDR2 SQIVND, per germline (reference sequence). V lost 3 bases and J 4 bases, leaving 15 bases between the germline ends. The CDR3 loop spans 15 amino acids. Repertoires were generated with immunoSEQ multiplex PCR, while TCRdb's copy carries only in-frame clones and drops some. The data hold about 100,000 clones, with 90% to 95% observed a single time. Sequencing was performed on peripheral blood, taken on day 0 of AZD1222 vaccination. The V and J genes are TRBV19 and TRBJ1-1; TRBD1 is a possible D gene (6 bases). The source is an adult in good health. CDR3 nucleotides: TGTGCCAGTAGTATTGAGGGGGGGGGTCCCACTGAAGCTTTCTTT. Translating it yields CASSIEGGGPTEAFF.